One and the same sample provided the 5 T cell receptor beta chains below, sequenced in a study of molecular identifiers for immune sequencing clone quantification. TCRdb re-analysed the PCR reads in MiXCR, keeping a single row per CDR3 protein. Of around 320,000 distinct CDR3 sequences listed, about 23% were seen once; the top ten hold approximately 0.74%. Sequencing used naive CD8+ T cells from blood, with Jurkat cell RNA spiked in. Subset noted: FACS-sorted CD8+CD4-CCR7+CD45RA+ naive T cells. These receptors originate from a human donor in good health. Some libraries in this study had Jurkat cell RNA spiked in.

In the case of this clonotype: This may be a read error, as it is one base from a much larger clone. The missing conserved phenylalanine or tryptophan at the end of this CDR3 makes a read error likely. The CDR3 sequence: CASRDSESSGNIQYV. CDR3 DNA: TGCGCCAGCAGAGACTCCGAAAGCTCGGGAAACATTCAGTACGTC. The J gene is TRBJ2-4, the V gene TRBV5-1; D remains ambiguous. This CDR3 is built from 15 residues. Per the germline V gene, CDR1 is SGHRS and CDR2 is YFSETQ. Deletions cut 5 bases from V and 6 bases from J, with 18 bases between.

This clonotype showed up many times. The rearrangement uses TRBV5-5 and TRBJ2-7; D not resolved. The germline CDR1 and CDR2 sequences are SGHKS and YYEKEE (reference sequence). CDR3 length: 15 residues. V was trimmed by 3 bases and J by 0 bases, leaving 13 bases between them. CDR3 sequence (DNA): TGTGCCAGCAGCTCCCGGGTGGGCCGCTCCTACGAGCAGTACTTC. It encodes CASSSRVGRSYEQYF.

The V and J genes are TRBV7-2 and TRBJ2-5; a possible D gene is TRBD1 (5 bases). Germline CDR1 is SGHTA and CDR2 is FQGNSA. This CDR3 spans 14 amino acids. V lost 1 base to trimming and J lost 4 bases, with 10 bases between them. The CDR3 reads CASSLVSRAETQYF. The CDR3 DNA reads as TGTGCCAGCAGCTTAGTCTCCAGGGCAGAGACCCAGTACTTC. Together with reference TRBV7-2 and TRBJ2-5, the CDR3 gives the full variable domain: GAGVSQSPSNKVTEKGKDVELRCDPISGHTALYWYRQSLGQGLEFLIYFQGNSAPDKSGLPSDRFSAERTGGSVSTLTIQRTQQEDSAVYLCASSLVSRAETQYFGPGTRLLVL.

The chain has TRBV3-1 and TRBJ1-1; TRBD1 aligns across 8 bases. The CDR3 has 14 amino acids. Germline lookup yields CDR1 LGHDT and CDR2 YNNKEL (reference sequence). Trimming cost V 4 bases and J 4 bases; bases outside gene matches: 5. The CDR3 protein is CASSPYDRGTEAFF. Here the CDR3 DNA reads TGTGCCAGCAGCCCATACGACAGGGGCACTGAAGCTTTCTTT.

This clonotype was counted a few times. CDR3 sequence: CASKSAGGSYEQYF. The CDR3, as DNA: TGTGCCAGTAAATCGGCGGGAGGGAGTTACGAGCAGTACTTC. The V gene is TRBV19, the J gene TRBJ2-7, with TRBD2 matching over 9 bases. V was pared by 7 bases and J by 4 bases, with 8 bases of the junction left unmatched. The CDR3 length is 14 residues. Germline V CDR1 and CDR2: LNHDA, SQIVND (reference sequence).